This T cell receptor beta chain originates from a study of T cells in Graves' hyperthyroidism and ophthalmopathy. Amplification yielded TCR beta CDR3 regions, with RNA transcripts as the source. First-round RT-PCR targeting the TCR CDR3 was performed with the HTBI primer set. One entry per CDR3 protein, called by TCRdb with MiXCR from the multiplex PCR reads. Among under 350,000 distinct CDR3 sequences listed, roughly 13% were seen once. Cells are PBMCs isolated from 10 ml of fresh blood. This clonotype was observed at least ten times. Germline V gives CDR1 DFQATT, CDR2 SNEGSKA (reference sequence). Trimming pared 2 bases from V and 2 bases from J, leaving 10 bases between. This CDR3 comprises 13 residues.

This TCR derives from a woman aged 25 to 39 with Graves' hyperthyroidism that later progressed to Graves' ophthalmopathy. The specimen was blood. V usage is TRBV20-1 and J usage is TRBJ2-7, with a tentative D call TRBD1 (6 bases). As DNA, the CDR3 is TGCAGTGCTAGACCGGACAGAGCCTACGAGCAGTACTTC. Translated: CSARPDRAYEQYF.